These T cell receptor beta chains were read from a single sample in a study of early T cells in non-severe SARS-CoV-2 infection. One entry per CDR3 protein results from TCRdb running MiXCR on the 5' RACE reads. Of around 50,000 distinct CDR3 sequences detected, about 4.6% appear once; the ten largest clones hold around 6%. The specimen sequenced was whole blood. The receptors were gathered from an adult who was a healthcare worker with PCR-confirmed SARS-CoV-2 infection or an uninfected control (not recorded which). CDR3s include the opening cysteine and the closing phenylalanine or tryptophan. D genes are given only for firm matches. Only some rows state a clone size, as once, few, many or a class for expanded clones.

size: few; V: TRBV4-2; D: TRBD2; J: TRBJ2-2; CDR3: CASSHSAGGYTGELFF; DNA: TGTGCCAGCAGCCACTCAGCGGGAGGATACACCGGGGAGCTGTTTTTT
size: many; V: TRBV9; D: -; J: TRBJ1-2; CDR3: CASSVGDVSPYYGYTF; DNA: TGTGCCAGCAGCGTCGGGGACGTCTCCCCCTACTATGGCTACACCTTC
size: many; V: TRBV27; D: -; J: TRBJ2-3; CDR3: CASRPLQFTDTQYF; DNA: TGTGCCAGCAGACCACTTCAATTCACAGATACGCAGTATTTT
size: many; V: TRBV4-2; D: TRBD1; J: TRBJ1-2; CDR3: CASSQVQGEANYGYTF; DNA: TGTGCCAGCAGCCAAGTCCAGGGGGAAGCTAACTATGGCTACACCTTC
size: many; V: TRBV5-1; D: TRBD1; J: TRBJ1-4; CDR3: CASSSTTGTATNEKLFF; DNA: TGCGCCAGCAGCTCGACGACAGGGACTGCAACTAATGAAAAACTGTTTTTT
size: few; V: TRBV20-1; D: TRBD2; J: TRBJ2-4; CDR3: CSARDTAGEGYIQYF; DNA: TGCAGTGCTAGAGATACAGCGGGAGAGGGTTACATTCAGTACTTC
size: -; V: TRBV6-2/TRBV6-3; D: TRBD2; J: TRBJ2-3; CDR3: CASSQTSGRATDTQYF; DNA: TGTGCCAGCAGTCAGACTAGCGGGAGAGCAACAGATACGCAGTATTTT
size: few; V: TRBV7-9; D: -; J: TRBJ1-1; CDR3: CASSSRAPVDTEAFF; DNA: TGTGCCAGCAGCTCCCGGGCCCCGGTAGACACTGAAGCTTTCTTT
size: many; V: TRBV19; D: -; J: TRBJ2-3; CDR3: CASRGSDTQYF; DNA: TGTGCCAGTAGGGGATCAGATACGCAGTATTTT
size: many; V: TRBV4-1; D: -; J: TRBJ2-2; CDR3: CASSHNKGPTGELFF; DNA: TGCGCCAGCAGCCATAACAAAGGTCCAACCGGGGAGCTGTTTTTT
size: many; V: TRBV5-8; D: -; J: TRBJ2-7; CDR3: CASSLVRRGEQYF; DNA: TGTGCCAGCAGCTTGGTCCGCAGGGGCGAGCAGTACTTC
size: few; V: TRBV7-2; D: -; J: TRBJ1-1; CDR3: CASSREGGLNTEAFF; DNA: TGTGCCAGCAGCAGAGAGGGGGGCCTCAACACTGAAGCTTTCTTT
size: many; V: TRBV20-1; D: -; J: TRBJ1-2; CDR3: CGTIQGNYGYTF; DNA: TGCGGAACCATTCAGGGAAACTATGGCTACACCTTC
size: few; V: TRBV19; D: -; J: TRBJ2-2; CDR3: CASSRTAENTGELFF; DNA: TGTGCCAGTAGTAGAACAGCCGAGAACACCGGGGAGCTGTTTTTT
size: many; V: TRBV29-1; D: -; J: TRBJ2-5; CDR3: CSVWPQETQYF; DNA: TGCAGCGTTTGGCCCCAAGAGACCCAGTACTTC